This T cell receptor beta chain stems from a study of CD8 T cells in Susac syndrome. With random hexamers, reverse transcription was performed on about 0.5 to 1 ug of RNA. TCRdb called the immunoSEQ multiplex PCR reads again in MiXCR, with one record for every CDR3 protein. The profile shows 100,000 to 150,000 distinct CDR3 sequences, 85% to 95% of them singletons. From germline, CDR1 is SGHRS and CDR2 YFSETQ. The CDR3 has 17 residues. V was cut by 4 bases and J by 4 bases, with 21 bases left in between. J is TRBJ2-4 and V is TRBV5-1; no reliable D call. Material for sequencing was CD8+ T cells from PBMCs. The sequence was collected from a human donor with multiple sclerosis. The CDR3, as DNA: TGCGCCAGCAGCCCCAGACCCCAGGACGCCCCGAAAAACATTCAGTACTTC. It yields the protein CASSPRPQDAPKNIQYF.